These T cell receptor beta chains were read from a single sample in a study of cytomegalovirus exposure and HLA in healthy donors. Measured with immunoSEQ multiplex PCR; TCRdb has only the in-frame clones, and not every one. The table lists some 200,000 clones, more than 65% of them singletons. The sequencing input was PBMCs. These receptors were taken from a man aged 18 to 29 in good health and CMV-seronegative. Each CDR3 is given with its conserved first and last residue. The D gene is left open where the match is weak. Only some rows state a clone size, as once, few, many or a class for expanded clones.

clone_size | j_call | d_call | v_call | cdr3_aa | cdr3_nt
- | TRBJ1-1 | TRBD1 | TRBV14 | CASSQDRAAAFF | TGTGCCAGCAGCCAGGACAGGGCTGCGGCTTTCTTT
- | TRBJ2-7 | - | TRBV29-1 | CSVQPGPPYEQYF | TGCAGCGTTCAGCCAGGGCCCCCCTACGAGCAGTACTTC
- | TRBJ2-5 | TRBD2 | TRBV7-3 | CASSKLAGETQYF | TGTGCCAGCAGCAAACTAGCGGGAGAGACCCAGTACTTC
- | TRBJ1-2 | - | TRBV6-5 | CASSLSGVGYTF | TGTGCCAGCAGTTTATCCGGAGTTGGCTACACCTTC
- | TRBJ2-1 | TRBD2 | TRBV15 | CATSRDLAGGLTPFF | TGTGCCACCAGCAGAGATCTAGCGGGAGGGCTGACTCCGTTCTTC
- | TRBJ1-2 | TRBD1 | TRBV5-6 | CASSLFDRDYGYTF | TGTGCCAGCAGCTTGTTCGACAGGGACTATGGCTACACCTTC
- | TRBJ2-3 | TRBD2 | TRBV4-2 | CASSPLAGGGTDTQYF | TGTGCCAGCAGCCCTCTAGCGGGAGGGGGCACAGATACGCAGTATTTT
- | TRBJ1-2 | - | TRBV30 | CAWATGVRAYGYTF | TGTGCCTGGGCAACCGGCGTCAGGGCCTATGGCTACACCTTC
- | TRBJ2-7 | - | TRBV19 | CASSEPGLSSYEQYF | TGTGCCAGTAGTGAACCGGGACTCAGCTCCTACGAGCAGTACTTC
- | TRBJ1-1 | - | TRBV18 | CASSPVGVGNNPEAFF | TGTGCCAGCTCACCTGTCGGGGTGGGGAACAACCCTGAAGCTTTCTTT
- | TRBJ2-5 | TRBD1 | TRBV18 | CASSQTQGLGETQYF | TGTGCCAGCTCACAGACACAGGGGTTAGGAGAGACCCAGTACTTC
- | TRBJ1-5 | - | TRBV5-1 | CASSLGQDNSNQPQHF | TGCGCCAGCAGCTTGGGACAGGATAATAGCAATCAGCCCCAGCATTTT
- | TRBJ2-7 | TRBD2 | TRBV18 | CASSSRTSGRYAYEQYF | TGTGCCAGCTCGTCGAGGACTAGCGGGAGGTATGCGTACGAGCAGTACTTC
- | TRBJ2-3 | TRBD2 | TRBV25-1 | CASSLAGGTDTQYF | TGTGCCAGCAGCTTAGCGGGAGGTACAGATACGCAGTATTTT
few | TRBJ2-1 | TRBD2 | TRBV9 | CASSVAGTSGLNEQFF | TGTGCCAGCAGCGTGGCCGGGACTAGCGGTCTCAATGAGCAGTTCTTC
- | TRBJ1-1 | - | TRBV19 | CASNWAPDTEAFF | TGTGCCAGTAATTGGGCCCCAGACACTGAAGCTTTCTTT
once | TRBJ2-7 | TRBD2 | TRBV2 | CASSEGRDEQYF | TGTGCCAGCAGTGAGGGGAGGGACGAGCAGTACTTC
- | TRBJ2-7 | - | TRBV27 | CASSFWLGYEQYF | TGTGCCAGCAGTTTTTGGCTTGGTTACGAGCAGTACTTC
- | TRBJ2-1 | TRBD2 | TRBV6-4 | CASSKYVGTTTSYNEQFF | TGTGCCAGCAGTAAATATGTCGGGACTACCACCTCCTACAATGAGCAGTTCTTC
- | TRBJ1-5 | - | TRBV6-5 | CASSYGQGDQPQHF | TGTGCCAGCAGTTACGGCCAGGGTGATCAGCCCCAGCATTTT
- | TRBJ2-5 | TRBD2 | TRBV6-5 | CASSYSGLAGVETQYF | TGTGCCAGCAGTTACTCGGGACTAGCGGGAGTGGAGACCCAGTACTTC
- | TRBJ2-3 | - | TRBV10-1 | CASSNTGTQYF | TGCGCCAGCAGCAACACGGGTACGCAGTATTTT
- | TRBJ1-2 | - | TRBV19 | CASSEEVFYGYTF | TGTGCCAGTAGTGAGGAGGTTTTCTATGGCTACACCTTC
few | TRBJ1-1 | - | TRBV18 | CASSPVESWNTEAFF | TGTGCCAGCTCACCGGTAGAAAGTTGGAACACTGAAGCTTTCTTT
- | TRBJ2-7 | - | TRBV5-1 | CASSSLKYEQYF | TGCGCCAGCAGCTCACTGAAATACGAGCAGTACTTC
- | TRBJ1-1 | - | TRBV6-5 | CASSLQGGTEAFF | TGTGCCAGCAGTCTACAGGGCGGCACTGAAGCTTTCTTT
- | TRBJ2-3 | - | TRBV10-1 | CASSKWDGTTQYF | TGCGCCAGCAGTAAATGGGACGGGACAACGCAGTATTTT
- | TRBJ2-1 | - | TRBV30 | CAWDLSNEQFF | TGTGCCTGGGATCTCAGCAATGAGCAGTTCTTC
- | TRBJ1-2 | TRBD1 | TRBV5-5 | CASSGNRGQGYTF | TGTGCCAGCAGCGGGAACAGGGGGCAGGGCTACACCTTC
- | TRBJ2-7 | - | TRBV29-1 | CSAQAGDGRYEQYF | TGCAGCGCGCAGGCAGGGGATGGTAGGTACGAGCAGTACTTC
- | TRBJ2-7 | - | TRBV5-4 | CASSLDPTNYEQYF | TGTGCCAGCAGCTTGGACCCTACGAACTACGAGCAGTACTTC
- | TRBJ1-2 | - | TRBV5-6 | CASSAQTGNRDGYTF | TGTGCCAGCAGCGCCCAAACAGGGAACCGCGATGGCTACACCTTC
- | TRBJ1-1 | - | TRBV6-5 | CATSSSWAVGTEAFF | TGTGCCACATCTTCCTCTTGGGCAGTGGGCACTGAAGCTTTCTTT
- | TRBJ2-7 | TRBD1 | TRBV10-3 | CAISRDREYEQYF | TGTGCCATCAGCCGGGACAGAGAATACGAGCAGTACTTC
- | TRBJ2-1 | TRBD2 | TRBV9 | CASSVLAGGYNEQFF | TGTGCCAGCAGCGTACTAGCGGGAGGTTACAATGAGCAGTTCTTC
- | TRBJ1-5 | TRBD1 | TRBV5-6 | CATAFRGGRGSNQPQHF | TGTGCCACCGCTTTCCGAGGGGGCCGTGGTAGCAATCAGCCCCAGCATTTT
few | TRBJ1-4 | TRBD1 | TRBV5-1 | CASSSWRTGDEKLFF | TGCGCCAGCAGCTCCTGGCGGACAGGGGACGAAAAACTGTTTTTT
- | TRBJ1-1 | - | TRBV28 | CASIDGYTEAFF | TGTGCCAGCATAGACGGGTACACTGAAGCTTTCTTT
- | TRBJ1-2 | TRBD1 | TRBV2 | CASSESRQGRVDGYTF | TGTGCCAGCAGTGAATCCCGACAGGGGCGTGTTGATGGCTACACCTTC
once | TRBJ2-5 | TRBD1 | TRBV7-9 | CASSKGQPQETQYF | TGTGCCAGCAGCAAGGGACAGCCCCAAGAGACCCAGTACTTC
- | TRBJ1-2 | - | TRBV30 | CAWSSRAGYTF | TGTGCCTGGAGTTCGAGGGCTGGCTACACCTTC
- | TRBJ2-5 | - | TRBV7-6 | CASSLAQGRMETQYF | TGTGCCAGCAGCTTAGCTCAGGGGCGCATGGAGACCCAGTACTTC
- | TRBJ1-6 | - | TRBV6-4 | CASSERDNSPLHF | TGTGCCAGCAGTGAACGGGATAATTCACCCCTCCACTTT
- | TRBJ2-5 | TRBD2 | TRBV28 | CASSSSGRETQYF | TGTGCCAGCAGTTCCAGCGGGAGGGAGACCCAGTACTTC
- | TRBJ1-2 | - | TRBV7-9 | CASSFENYGYTF | TGTGCCAGCAGCTTCGAGAACTATGGCTACACCTTC
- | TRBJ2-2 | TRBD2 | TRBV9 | CASSPHRLAGKGGELFF | TGTGCCAGCAGCCCACATCGACTAGCGGGAAAGGGCGGGGAGCTGTTTTTT
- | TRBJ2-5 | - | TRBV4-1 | CASSHPPTGPQETQYF | TGCGCCAGCAGCCACCCCCCGACTGGCCCACAAGAGACCCAGTACTTC
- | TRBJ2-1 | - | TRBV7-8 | CASSLGLAYNEQFF | TGTGCCAGCAGCTTAGGACTGGCGTACAATGAGCAGTTCTTC
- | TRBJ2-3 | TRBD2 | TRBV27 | CASSLSPGGPSDTQYF | TGTGCCAGCAGTTTATCGCCGGGAGGGCCTTCGGATACGCAGTATTTT
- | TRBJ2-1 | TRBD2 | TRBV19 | CASTKLAGGPYNEQFF | TGTGCCAGTACCAAATTAGCGGGAGGGCCTTATAATGAGCAGTTCTTC
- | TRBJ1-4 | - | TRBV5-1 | CASSRGGNEKLFF | TGCGCCAGCAGCCGGGGGGGAAATGAAAAACTGTTTTTT
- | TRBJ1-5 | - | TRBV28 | CASTSGGSRLNLNQPQHF | TGTGCCAGCACCTCGGGTGGGTCGAGGCTTAACTTGAATCAGCCCCAGCATTTT
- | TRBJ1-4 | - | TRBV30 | CAWSGGHSNEKLFF | TGTGCCTGGAGTGGGGGGCACTCTAATGAAAAACTGTTTTTT
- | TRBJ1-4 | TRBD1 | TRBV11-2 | CASSWGQGVNEKLFF | TGTGCCAGCAGCTGGGGACAGGGGGTCAATGAAAAACTGTTTTTT
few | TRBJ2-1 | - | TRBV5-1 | CASSLGATGIIEQFF | TGCGCCAGCAGCTTGGGAGCGACGGGAATAATTGAGCAGTTCTTC
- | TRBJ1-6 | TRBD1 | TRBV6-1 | CASSEGTGSSSPLHF | TGTGCCAGCAGTGAAGGGACAGGGAGTAGTTCACCCCTCCACTTT
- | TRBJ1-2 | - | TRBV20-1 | CSARGGYGYTF | TGCAGTGCTAGGGGAGGCTATGGCTACACCTTC